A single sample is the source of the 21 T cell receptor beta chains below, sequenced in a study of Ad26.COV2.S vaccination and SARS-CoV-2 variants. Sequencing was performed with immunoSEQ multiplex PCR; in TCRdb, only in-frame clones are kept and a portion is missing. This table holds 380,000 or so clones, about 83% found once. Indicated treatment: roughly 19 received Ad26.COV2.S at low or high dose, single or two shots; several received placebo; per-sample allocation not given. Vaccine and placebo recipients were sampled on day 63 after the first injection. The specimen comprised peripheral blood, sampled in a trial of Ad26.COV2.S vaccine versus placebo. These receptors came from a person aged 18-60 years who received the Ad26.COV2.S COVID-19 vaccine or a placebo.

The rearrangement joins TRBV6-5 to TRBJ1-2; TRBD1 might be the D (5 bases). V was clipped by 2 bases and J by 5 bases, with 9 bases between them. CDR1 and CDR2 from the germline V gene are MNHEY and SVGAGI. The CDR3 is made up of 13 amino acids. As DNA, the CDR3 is TGTGCCAGCAGTTACACCGACAGTTATGGCTACACCTTC. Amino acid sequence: CASSYTDSYGYTF.

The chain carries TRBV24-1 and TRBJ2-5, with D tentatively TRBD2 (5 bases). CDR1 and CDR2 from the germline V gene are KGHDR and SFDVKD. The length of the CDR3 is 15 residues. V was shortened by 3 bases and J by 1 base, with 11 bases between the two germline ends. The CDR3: CATSDARGFQETQYF. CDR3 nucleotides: TGTGCCACCAGTGATGCACGAGGGTTCCAAGAGACCCAGTACTTC.

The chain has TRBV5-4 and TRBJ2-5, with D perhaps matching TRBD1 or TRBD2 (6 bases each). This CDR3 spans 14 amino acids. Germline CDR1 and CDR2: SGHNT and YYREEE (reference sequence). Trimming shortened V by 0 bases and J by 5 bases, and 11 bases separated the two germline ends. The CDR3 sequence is CASSLAGAGETQYF. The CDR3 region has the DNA TGTGCCAGCAGCTTGGCGGGGGCGGGGGAGACCCAGTACTTC.

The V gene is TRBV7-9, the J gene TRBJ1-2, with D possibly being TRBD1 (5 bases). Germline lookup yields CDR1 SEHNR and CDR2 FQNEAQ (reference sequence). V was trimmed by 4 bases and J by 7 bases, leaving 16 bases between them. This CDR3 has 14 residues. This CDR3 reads CASSSNSGGTGYTF. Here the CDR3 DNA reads TGTGCCAGCAGCTCTAATTCCGGGGGGACTGGCTACACCTTC. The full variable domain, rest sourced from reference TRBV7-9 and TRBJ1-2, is DTGVSQNPRHKITKRGQNVTFRCDPISEHNRLYWYRQTLGQGPEFLTYFQNEAQLEKSRLLSDRFSAERPKGSFSTLEIQRTEQGDSAMYLCASSSNSGGTGYTFGSGTRLTVV.

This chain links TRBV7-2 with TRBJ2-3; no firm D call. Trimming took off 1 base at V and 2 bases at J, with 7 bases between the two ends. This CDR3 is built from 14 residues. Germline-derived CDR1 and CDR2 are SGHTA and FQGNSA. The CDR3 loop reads CASSLGIFTDTQYF. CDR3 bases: TGTGCCAGCAGCTTAGGCATCTTCACAGATACGCAGTATTTT.

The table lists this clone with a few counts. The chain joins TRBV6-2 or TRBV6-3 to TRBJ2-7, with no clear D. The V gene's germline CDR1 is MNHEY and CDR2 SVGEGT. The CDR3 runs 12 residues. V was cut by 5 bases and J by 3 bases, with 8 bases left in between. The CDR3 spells CASSHQGYEQYF. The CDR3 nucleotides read TGTGCCAGCAGTCATCAAGGCTACGAGCAGTACTTC.

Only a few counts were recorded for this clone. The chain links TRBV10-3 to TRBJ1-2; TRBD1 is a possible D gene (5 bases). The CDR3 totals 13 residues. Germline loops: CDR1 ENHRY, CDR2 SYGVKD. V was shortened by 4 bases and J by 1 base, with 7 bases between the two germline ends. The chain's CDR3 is CAISGQINYGYTF. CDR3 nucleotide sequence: TGTGCCATCAGTGGACAGATTAACTATGGCTACACCTTC.

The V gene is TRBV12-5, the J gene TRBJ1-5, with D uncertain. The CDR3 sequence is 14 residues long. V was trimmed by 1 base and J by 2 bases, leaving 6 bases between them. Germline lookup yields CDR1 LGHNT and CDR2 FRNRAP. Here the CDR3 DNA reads TGTGCTAGTGGTTTGGGGCAAGGCAATCAGCCCCAGCATTTT. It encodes CASGLGQGNQPQHF.

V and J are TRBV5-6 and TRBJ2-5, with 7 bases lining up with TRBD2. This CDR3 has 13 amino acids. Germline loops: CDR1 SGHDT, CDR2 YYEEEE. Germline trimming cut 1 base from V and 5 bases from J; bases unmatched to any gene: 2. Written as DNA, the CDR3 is TGTGCCAGCAGCTTGCTCGGGGGGGAGACCCAGTACTTC. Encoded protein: CASSLLGGETQYF.

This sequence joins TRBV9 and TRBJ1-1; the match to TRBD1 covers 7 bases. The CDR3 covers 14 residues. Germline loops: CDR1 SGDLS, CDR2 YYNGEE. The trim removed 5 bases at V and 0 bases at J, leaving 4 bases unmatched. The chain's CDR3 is CASRSGQLNTEAFF. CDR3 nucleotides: TGTGCCAGCAGGTCGGGACAGTTGAACACTGAAGCTTTCTTT.

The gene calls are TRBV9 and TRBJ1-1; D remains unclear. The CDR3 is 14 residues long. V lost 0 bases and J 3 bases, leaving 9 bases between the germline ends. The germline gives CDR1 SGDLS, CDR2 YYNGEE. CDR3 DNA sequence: TGTGCCAGCAGCGTAGCTGGGCGGCACACTGAAGCTTTCTTT. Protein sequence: CASSVAGRHTEAFF.

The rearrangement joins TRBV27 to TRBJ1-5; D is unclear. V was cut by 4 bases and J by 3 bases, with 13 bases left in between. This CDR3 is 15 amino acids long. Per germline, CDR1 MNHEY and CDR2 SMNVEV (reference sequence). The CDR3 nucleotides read TGTGCCAGCAGTTCACATGACGGGCCCAATCAGCCCCAGCATTTT. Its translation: CASSSHDGPNQPQHF.

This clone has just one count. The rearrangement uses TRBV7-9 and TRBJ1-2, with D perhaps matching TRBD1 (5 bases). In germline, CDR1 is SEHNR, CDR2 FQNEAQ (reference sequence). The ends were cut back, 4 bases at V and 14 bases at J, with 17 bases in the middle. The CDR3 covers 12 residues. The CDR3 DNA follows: TGTGCCAGCAGCTATACCGGGACGGATTTTACCTTC. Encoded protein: CASSYTGTDFTF. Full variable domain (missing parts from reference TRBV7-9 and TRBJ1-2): DTGVSQNPRHKITKRGQNVTFRCDPISEHNRLYWYRQTLGQGPEFLTYFQNEAQLEKSRLLSDRFSAERPKGSFSTLEIQRTEQGDSAMYLCASSYTGTDFTFGSGTRLTVV.

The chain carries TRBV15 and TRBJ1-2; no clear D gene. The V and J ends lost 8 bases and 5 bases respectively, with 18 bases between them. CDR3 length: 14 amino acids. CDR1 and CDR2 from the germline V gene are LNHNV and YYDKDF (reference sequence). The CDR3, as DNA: TGTGCCACCTCATCACTTGGGGTTGGGTATGGCTACACCTTC. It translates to CATSSLGVGYGYTF.

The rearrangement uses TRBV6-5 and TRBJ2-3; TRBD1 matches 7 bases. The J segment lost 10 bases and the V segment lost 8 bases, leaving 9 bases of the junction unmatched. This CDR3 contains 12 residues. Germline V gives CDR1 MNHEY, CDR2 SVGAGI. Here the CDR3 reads CASAPPTGAQYF. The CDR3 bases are TGTGCCAGCGCACCACCCACAGGGGCGCAGTATTTT.

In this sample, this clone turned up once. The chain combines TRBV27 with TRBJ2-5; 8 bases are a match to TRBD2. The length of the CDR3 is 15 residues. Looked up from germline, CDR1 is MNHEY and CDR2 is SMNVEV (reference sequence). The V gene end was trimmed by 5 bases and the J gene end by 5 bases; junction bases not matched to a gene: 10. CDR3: CASSTGTSYFETQYF. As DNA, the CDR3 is TGTGCCAGCAGTACCGGGACTAGTTACTTCGAGACCCAGTACTTC.

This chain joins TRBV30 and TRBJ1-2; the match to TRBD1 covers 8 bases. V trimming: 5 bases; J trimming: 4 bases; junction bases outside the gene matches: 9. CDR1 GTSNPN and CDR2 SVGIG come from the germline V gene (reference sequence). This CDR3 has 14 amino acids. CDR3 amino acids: CAWYTRGLSYGYTF. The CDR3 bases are TGTGCCTGGTATACCAGGGGGCTGAGCTATGGCTACACCTTC. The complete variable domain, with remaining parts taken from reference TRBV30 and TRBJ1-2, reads SQTIHQWPATLVQPVGSPLSLECTVEGTSNPNLYWYRQAAGRGLQLLFYSVGIGQISSEVPQNLSASRPQDRQFILSSKKLLLSDSGFYLCAWYTRGLSYGYTFGSGTRLTVV.

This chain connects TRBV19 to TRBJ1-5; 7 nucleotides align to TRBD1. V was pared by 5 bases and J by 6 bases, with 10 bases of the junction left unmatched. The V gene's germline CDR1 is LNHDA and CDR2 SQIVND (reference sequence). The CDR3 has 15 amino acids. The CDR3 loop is CASSSRDRSGQPQHF. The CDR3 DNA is TGTGCCAGTAGTTCCCGGGACAGATCCGGTCAGCCCCAGCATTTT.

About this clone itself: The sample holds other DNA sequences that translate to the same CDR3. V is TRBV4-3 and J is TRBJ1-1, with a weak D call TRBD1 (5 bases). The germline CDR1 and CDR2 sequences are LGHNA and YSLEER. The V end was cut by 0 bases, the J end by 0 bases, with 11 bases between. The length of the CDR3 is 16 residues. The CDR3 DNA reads TGCGCCAGCAGCCAAGATTTGGAGGGGCTGAACACTGAAGCTTTCTTT. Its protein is CASSQDLEGLNTEAFF.

Here the CDR3 reads CASSLPPLRAGGYTF. For the CDR3, the DNA is TGCGCCAGCAGCTTGCCCCCCCTAAGGGCGGGTGGCTACACCTTC. The V gene is TRBV5-1, the J gene TRBJ1-2; D call uncertain. Trimming pared 1 base from V and 7 bases from J, leaving 17 bases between. The CDR3 totals 15 residues. Germline loops: CDR1 SGHRS, CDR2 YFSETQ. The whole variable domain, remainder taken from reference TRBV5-1 and TRBJ1-2, is KAGVTQTPRYLIKTRGQQVTLSCSPISGHRSVSWYQQTPGQGLQFLFEYFSETQRNKGNFPGRFSGRQFSNSRSEMNVSTLELGDSALYLCASSLPPLRAGGYTFGSGTRLTVV.

CDR3 DNA: TGTGCCTGGAAGCGACAGGGCACCGGGGAGCTGTTTTTT. It is translated as CAWKRQGTGELFF. This chain uses TRBV30 with TRBJ2-2; TRBD1 aligns across 7 bases. Germline assignment: CDR1 GTSNPN and CDR2 SVGIG (reference sequence). This CDR3 contains 13 residues. Trimming took 4 bases from V and 4 from J; bases not matched to a gene: 3.